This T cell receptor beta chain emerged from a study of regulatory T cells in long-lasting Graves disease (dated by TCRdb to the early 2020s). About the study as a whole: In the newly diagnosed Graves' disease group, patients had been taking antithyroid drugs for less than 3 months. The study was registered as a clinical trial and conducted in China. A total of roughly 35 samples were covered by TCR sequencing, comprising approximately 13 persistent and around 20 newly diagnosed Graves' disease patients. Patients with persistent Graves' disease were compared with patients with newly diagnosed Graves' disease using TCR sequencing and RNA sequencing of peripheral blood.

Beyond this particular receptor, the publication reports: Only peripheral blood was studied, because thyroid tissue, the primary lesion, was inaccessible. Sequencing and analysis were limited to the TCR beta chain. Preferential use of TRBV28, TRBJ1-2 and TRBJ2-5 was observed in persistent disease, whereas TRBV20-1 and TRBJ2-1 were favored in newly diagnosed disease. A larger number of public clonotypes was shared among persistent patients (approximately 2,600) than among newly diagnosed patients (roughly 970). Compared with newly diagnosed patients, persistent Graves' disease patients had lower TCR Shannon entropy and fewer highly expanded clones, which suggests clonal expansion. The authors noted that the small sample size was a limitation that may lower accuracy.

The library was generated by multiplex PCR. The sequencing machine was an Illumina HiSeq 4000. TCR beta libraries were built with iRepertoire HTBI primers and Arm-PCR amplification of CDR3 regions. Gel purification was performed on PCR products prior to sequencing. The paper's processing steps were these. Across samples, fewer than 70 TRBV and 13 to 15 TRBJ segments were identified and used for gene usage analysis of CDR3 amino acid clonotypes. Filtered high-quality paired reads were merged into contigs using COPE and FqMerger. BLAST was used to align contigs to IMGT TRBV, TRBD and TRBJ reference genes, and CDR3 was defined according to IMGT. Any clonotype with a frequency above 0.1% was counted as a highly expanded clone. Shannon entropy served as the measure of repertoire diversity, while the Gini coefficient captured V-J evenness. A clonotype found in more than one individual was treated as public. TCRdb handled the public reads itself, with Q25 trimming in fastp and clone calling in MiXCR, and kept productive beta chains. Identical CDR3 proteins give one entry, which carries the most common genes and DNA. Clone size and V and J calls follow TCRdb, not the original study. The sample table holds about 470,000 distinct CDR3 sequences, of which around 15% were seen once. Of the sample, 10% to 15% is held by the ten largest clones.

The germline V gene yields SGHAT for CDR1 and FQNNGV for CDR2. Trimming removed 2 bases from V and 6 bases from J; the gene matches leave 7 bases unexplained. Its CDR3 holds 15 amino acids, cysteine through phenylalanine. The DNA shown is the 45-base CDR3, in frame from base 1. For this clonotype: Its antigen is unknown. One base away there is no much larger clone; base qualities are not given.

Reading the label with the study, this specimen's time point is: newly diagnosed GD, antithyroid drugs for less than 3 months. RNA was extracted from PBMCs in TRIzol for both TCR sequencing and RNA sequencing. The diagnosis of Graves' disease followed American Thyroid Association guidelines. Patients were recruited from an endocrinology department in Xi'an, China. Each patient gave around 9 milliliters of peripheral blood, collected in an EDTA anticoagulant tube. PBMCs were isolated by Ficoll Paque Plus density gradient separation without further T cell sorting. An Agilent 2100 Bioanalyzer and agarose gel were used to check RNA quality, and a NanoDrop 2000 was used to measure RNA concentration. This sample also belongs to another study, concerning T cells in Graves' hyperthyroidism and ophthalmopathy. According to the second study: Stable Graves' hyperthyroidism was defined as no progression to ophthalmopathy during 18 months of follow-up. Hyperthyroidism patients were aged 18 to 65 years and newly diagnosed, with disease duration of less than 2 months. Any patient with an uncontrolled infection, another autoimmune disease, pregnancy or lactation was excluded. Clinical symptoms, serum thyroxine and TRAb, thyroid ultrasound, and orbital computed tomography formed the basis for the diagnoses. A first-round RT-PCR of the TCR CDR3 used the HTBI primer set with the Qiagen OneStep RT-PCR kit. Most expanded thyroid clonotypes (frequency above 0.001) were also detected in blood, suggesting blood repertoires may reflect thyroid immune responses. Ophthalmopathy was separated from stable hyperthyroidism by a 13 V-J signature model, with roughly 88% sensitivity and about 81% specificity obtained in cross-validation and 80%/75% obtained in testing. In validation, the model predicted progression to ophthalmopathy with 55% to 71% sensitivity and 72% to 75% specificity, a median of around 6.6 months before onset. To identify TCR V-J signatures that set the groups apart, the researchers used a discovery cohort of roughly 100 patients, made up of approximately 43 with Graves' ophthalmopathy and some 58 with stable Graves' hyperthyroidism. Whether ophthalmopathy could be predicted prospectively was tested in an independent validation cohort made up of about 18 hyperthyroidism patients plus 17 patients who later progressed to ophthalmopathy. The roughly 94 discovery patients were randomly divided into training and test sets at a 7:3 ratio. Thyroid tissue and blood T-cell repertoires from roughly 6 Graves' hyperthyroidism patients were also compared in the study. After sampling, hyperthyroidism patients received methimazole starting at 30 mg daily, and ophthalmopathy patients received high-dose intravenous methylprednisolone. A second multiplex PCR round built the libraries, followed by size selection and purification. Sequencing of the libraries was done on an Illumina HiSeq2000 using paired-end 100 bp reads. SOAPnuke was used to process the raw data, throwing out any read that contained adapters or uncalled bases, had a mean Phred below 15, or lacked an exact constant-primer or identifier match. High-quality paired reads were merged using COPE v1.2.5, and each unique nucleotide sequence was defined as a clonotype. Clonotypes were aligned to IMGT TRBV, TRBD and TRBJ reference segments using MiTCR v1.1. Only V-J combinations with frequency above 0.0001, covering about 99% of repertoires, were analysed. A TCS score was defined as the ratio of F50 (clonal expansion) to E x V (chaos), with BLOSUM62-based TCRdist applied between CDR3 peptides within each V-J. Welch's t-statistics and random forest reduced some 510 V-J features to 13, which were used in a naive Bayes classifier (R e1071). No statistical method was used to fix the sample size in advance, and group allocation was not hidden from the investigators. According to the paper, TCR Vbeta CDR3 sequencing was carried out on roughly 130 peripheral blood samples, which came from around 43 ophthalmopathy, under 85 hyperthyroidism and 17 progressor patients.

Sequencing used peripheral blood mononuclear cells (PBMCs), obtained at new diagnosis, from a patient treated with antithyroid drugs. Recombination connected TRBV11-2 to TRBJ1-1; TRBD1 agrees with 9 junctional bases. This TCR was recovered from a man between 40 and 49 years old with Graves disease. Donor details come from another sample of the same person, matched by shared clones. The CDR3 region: CASSLLTGGSPEAFF. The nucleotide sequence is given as TGTGCCAGCAGCTTATTGACAGGGGGGAGTCCTGAAGCTTTCTTT.